This TCR beta chain was sequenced during a study of T-cell reconstitution after alpha-beta-depleted transplantation in children. This clonotype was seen many times. The antigen is undetermined. Unique molecular identifiers were incorporated when the TCRbeta library was constructed. TCRdb re-derived calls from the PCR reads in MiXCR, one entry per CDR3 protein. The sample contains 150,000 to 200,000 distinct CDR3 sequences, approximately 12% of which appear only once. Overall study results and limits: Reportedly, only several hundred clones from non-depleted graft cells drove alpha-beta T-cell counts at about two months. At day 60, the high TCRbeta diversity found in some patients originated from recipient T cells and thymic progenitors that had survived. When one year had passed after transplant, most T-cell counts and diversity came from newly produced T cells.

The V gene lost 2 bases and the J gene lost 0 bases, with 19 bases spanning the gap. CDR3 length: 18 amino acids. The germline CDR1 and CDR2 sequences are SGHRS and YFSETQ. The gene calls are TRBV5-1 and TRBJ2-3; D possibly corresponds to TRBD2 (5 bases). The TCR originated in a boy aged 2 to 9 with acute myeloid leukemia, due to receive a stem cell transplant. Material: PBMCs, obtained before TCRalphabeta/CD19-depleted stem cell transplant. The CDR3: CASSFGVGASPSTDTQYF. CDR3 nucleotides: TGCGCCAGCAGCTTTGGGGTGGGAGCATCCCCTAGCACAGATACGCAGTATTTT.